These T cell receptor beta chains were read from a single sample in a study of radiation and T cells in renal cell carcinoma. The table came from immunoSEQ multiplex PCR; TCRdb's copy has only in-frame clones and leaves some out. The table shows some 150,000 clones, with 87% occurring only once. The specimen was blood, collected from a patient whose treatment included radiotherapy and nephrectomy. The receptors here all came from a woman in her fifties or sixties with renal cell carcinoma. CDR3s include the opening cysteine and the closing phenylalanine or tryptophan. The order of the fields is V gene, J gene, clone size, D gene, CDR3 DNA, CDR3 protein. The D gene is left open where the match is weak. Some rows mark clone size as missing; the rest say once, few, many or name a class of expanded clone.

>TRBV7-2|TRBJ2-3|NA|TRBD2
TGTGCCAGCAGCACTAGACTAGCGGGGTACACGGATACGCAGTATTTT
CASSTRLAGYTDTQYF
>TRBV6-6|TRBJ1-5|few|TRBD1
TGTGCCAGCAGTTACGGACAGGGGTTAAATCAGCCCCAGCATTTT
CASSYGQGLNQPQHF
>TRBV9|TRBJ1-4|once|TRBD1
TGTGCCAGCAGCCCCGTGGGACAGACTAATGAAAAACTGTTTTTT
CASSPVGQTNEKLFF
>TRBV19|TRBJ2-1|NA|NA
TGTGCCAGTAGTATTGTGCCGGGCAATGAGCAGTTCTTC
CASSIVPGNEQFF
>TRBV29-1|TRBJ1-1|few|TRBD1
TGCAGCGTGACAGGGTTCGGTATCACTGAAGCTTTCTTT
CSVTGFGITEAFF
>TRBV6-1|TRBJ1-1|once|NA
TGTGCCAGCAGTGTCAGGGGTGGGAACACTGAAGCTTTCTTT
CASSVRGGNTEAFF
>TRBV6-1|TRBJ2-7|NA|NA
TGTGCCAGCAGTCTCGTCTCCTACGAGCAGTACTTC
CASSLVSYEQYF
>TRBV11-2|TRBJ1-1|NA|NA
TGTGCCAGCAGCTGGCAGGGCAGGACCACTGAAGCTTTCTTT
CASSWQGRTTEAFF
>TRBV7-3|TRBJ1-6|NA|NA
TGTGCCAGCAGCGTCGACGGATATAATTCACCCCTCCACTTT
CASSVDGYNSPLHF
>TRBV11-2|TRBJ1-2|NA|NA
TGTGCCAGCAGCGCCAGGGGTGGCTACACCTTC
CASSARGGYTF
>TRBV18|TRBJ1-1|NA|NA
TGTGCCAGCTCACTTCAGGGGAGAGGTAGCGCTGAAGCTTTCTTT
CASSLQGRGSAEAFF
>TRBV7-8|TRBJ2-4|NA|TRBD2
TGTGCCAGCAGCTTATCGAGGAGCGGGACCGAAAGGCAGACCGGAGGAAAAAACATTCAGTACTTC
CASSLSRSGTERQTGGKNIQYF
>TRBV10-2|TRBJ2-7|once|TRBD1
TGCGCCAGCAGTGAGCGACAGGGGTCCTACGAGCAGTACTTC
CASSERQGSYEQYF
>TRBV29-1|TRBJ1-4|NA|NA
TGCAGCGTTGGCGGGTATCGGAATGAAAAACTGTTTTTT
CSVGGYRNEKLFF
>TRBV30|TRBJ1-2|NA|NA
TGTGCCTGGAGTGTGGGCACTCTTAACTATGGCTACACCTTC
CAWSVGTLNYGYTF
>TRBV19|TRBJ1-4|NA|NA
TGTGCCAGTAGCCCGGGACATGCAACTAATGAAAAACTGTTTTTT
CASSPGHATNEKLFF
>TRBV15|TRBJ2-3|NA|NA
TGTGCCACCAGCAGAGCATCTAGCACAGATACGCAGTATTTT
CATSRASSTDTQYF
>TRBV5-1|TRBJ2-7|once|NA
TGCGCCAGCAGCCCCCGACAGGTTTCCTACGAGCAGTACTTC
CASSPRQVSYEQYF
>TRBV6-6|TRBJ2-5|NA|TRBD1
TGTGCCAGCACCGCAGGGACAGCAGAGACCCAGTACTTC
CASTAGTAETQYF
>TRBV29-1|TRBJ1-4|NA|TRBD1
TGCAGCGTTGGGGACAGCTTTAATGAAAAACTGTTTTTT
CSVGDSFNEKLFF
>TRBV2|TRBJ1-6|once|TRBD1
TGTGCCAGCAGTGGAACTAGGACAGGGGGAAGGCAATCACCCCTCCACTTT
CASSGTRTGGRQSPLHF
>TRBV9|TRBJ1-3|NA|NA
TGTGCCAGCAGCGAGTCTCCCGGAAACACCATATATTTT
CASSESPGNTIYF
>TRBV7-3|TRBJ2-6|NA|NA
TGTGCCAGCAGCTTGGGGAACTCTGGGGCCAACGTCCTGACTTTC
CASSLGNSGANVLTF
>TRBV18|TRBJ1-4|NA|NA
TGTGCCAGCTCACCCTCGAGGACAACTAATGAAAAACTGTTTTTT
CASSPSRTTNEKLFF
>TRBV5-6|TRBJ2-7|once|NA
TGTGCCAGCAGAACCACAGGGACCAGCTCCTACGAGCAGTACTTC
CASRTTGTSSYEQYF